The 27 T cell receptor beta chains presented below share a single source sample, sequenced in a study of shared clonotypes between healthy human individuals. Naive CD8 populations comprised CD45RO-negative cells positively selected for CCR7, excluding terminally differentiated effector memory CD45RA+ cells. The repertoire was sequenced with immunoSEQ multiplex PCR; TCRdb's copy has only in-frame clones and lacks some. Seen here are about 590,000 clones, 95% observed once, and the top ten hold 0.11%. What was sequenced was naive CD8+ T cells sorted from blood. These receptors all stem from a woman in her 30s in good health.

Regarding this clone: The identical CDR3 is also encoded by other nucleotide sequences in the sample. The CDR3 sequence: CASSFGYEQYF. The DNA for the CDR3 is TGTGCCAGCAGTTTTGGTTACGAGCAGTACTTC. V is TRBV28 and J is TRBJ2-7; D gene uncertain. The CDR3 is made up of 11 amino acids. V dropped 3 bases and J dropped 4 bases, with 4 bases sitting between them. Germline loops: CDR1 MDHEN, CDR2 SYDVKM.

The count of this clone is one. V usage is TRBV6-4 and J usage is TRBJ1-2, with 7 bases matching TRBD1. Germline V gene sequence: CDR1 MRHNA, CDR2 SNTAGT. There are 12 residues in the CDR3. The CDR3 loop reads CDPGQETGGYTF. The CDR3 coding sequence is TGTGACCCCGGACAGGAGACCGGGGGCTACACCTTC.

The chain couples TRBV30 to TRBJ2-7; no reliable D call. CDR1 and CDR2 from the germline V gene are GTSNPN and SVGIG (reference sequence). CDR3 length equals 11 residues. Trimming pared 4 bases from V and 5 bases from J, leaving 9 bases between. This CDR3 is CAWKMANEQYF. CDR3 nucleotides: TGTGCCTGGAAAATGGCAAACGAGCAGTACTTC.

The V gene is TRBV6-5, the J gene TRBJ1-2; TRBD1 agrees at 7 bases. Germline loops: CDR1 MNHEY, CDR2 SVGAGI. V dropped 0 bases and J dropped 5; count of bases not matched to a gene: 6. The CDR3 runs to 15 residues. CDR3 DNA sequence: TGTGCCAGCAGTTACTCGACAGGGCCTAGTTATGGCTACACCTTC. This gives the protein CASSYSTGPSYGYTF.

The gene calls are TRBV13 and TRBJ2-7, with D possibly TRBD1 on 6 matching bases. The CDR3 has 12 residues. Trimming took off 7 bases at V and 0 bases at J, with 7 bases between the two ends. The germline CDR1 and CDR2 sequences are PRHDT and FYEKMQ (reference sequence). CDR3 protein: CASKGGSYEQYF. CDR3 sequence (DNA): TGTGCCAGCAAAGGGGGCTCCTACGAGCAGTACTTC. The full variable domain, rest sourced from reference TRBV13 and TRBJ2-7, is AAGVIQSPRHLIKEKRETATLKCYPIPRHDTVYWYQQGPGQDPQFLISFYEKMQSDKGSIPDRFSAQQFSDYHSELNMSSLELGDSALYFCASKGGSYEQYFGPGTRLTVT.

V usage is TRBV27 and J usage is TRBJ2-7; D might be TRBD2 (6 bases). Trimming cost V 4 bases and J 5 bases, with 18 bases left between them. The CDR3 is 15 residues long. Per the germline V gene, CDR1 is MNHEY and CDR2 is SMNVEV (reference sequence). For the CDR3, the DNA is TGTGCCAGCAGTTCACCGGGACTCCCGCTAAACGAGCAGTACTTC. It codes for CASSSPGLPLNEQYF.

The chain combines TRBV27 with TRBJ2-7, with 7 positions matching TRBD2. V lost 4 bases to trimming and J lost 2 bases; unmatched junction nucleotides: 8. There are 15 residues in the CDR3. CDR1 and CDR2 from the germline V gene are MNHEY and SMNVEV (reference sequence). CDR3 loop: CASSYYGGSTYEQYF. In nucleotides, the CDR3 is TGTGCCAGCAGTTATTATGGCGGGAGTACCTACGAGCAGTACTTC.

This chain links TRBV4-1 with TRBJ2-5; tentative D call: TRBD2 (6 bases). The last part of the DNA fits TRBJ2-7 better; the J call may be wrong. Per the germline V gene, CDR1 is MGHRA and CDR2 is YSYEKL. The CDR3 covers 16 residues. In DNA, the CDR3 is TGCGCCAGCAGCCAAGATGGAAGCGGGTTGTCCTACGAGCAGTACTTC. Amino acids: CASSQDGSGLSYEQYF.

The J gene is TRBJ2-1, the V gene TRBV9, with D perhaps given as TRBD1 or TRBD2 (6 bases each). The CDR3 length is 15 residues. Trimming removed 6 bases from V and 0 bases from J, with 13 bases in between. CDR1 and CDR2 from the germline V gene are SGDLS and YYNGEE. CDR3 amino acids: CASTPEGDSYNEQFF. CDR3 DNA: TGTGCCAGCACCCCGGAGGGGGACTCCTACAATGAGCAGTTCTTC.

The chain uses TRBV29-1 and TRBJ2-1, with 7 bases fitting TRBD1. This CDR3 is 14 amino acids long. CDR1 is SQVTM and CDR2 is ANQGSEA in the germline V gene. The J segment lost 9 bases and the V segment lost 1 base, leaving 9 bases of the junction unmatched. As DNA, the CDR3 is TGCAGCGTTGAAGGAAGGGGGCGGTTCGGTGAGCAGTTCTTC. Amino acids: CSVEGRGRFGEQFF.

Here the CDR3 DNA reads TGTGCCAGCAGTTACGGCGGGAGCAAGGACGAGCAGTACTTC. This sequence encodes CASSYGGSKDEQYF. The chain carries TRBV6-5 and TRBJ2-7; 7 bases match TRBD2. Trimming cost V 2 bases and J 5 bases; bases outside gene matches: 6. The CDR3 has 14 amino acids. Looked up from germline, CDR1 is MNHEY and CDR2 is SVGAGI.

J is TRBJ1-1 and V is TRBV27, with D possibly matching TRBD1 (5 bases). There are 14 residues in the CDR3. The germline V gene has CDR1 MNHEY and CDR2 SMNVEV (reference sequence). V lost 3 bases, J lost 8 bases, and 16 bases lay in between. CDR3 bases: TGTGCCAGCAGTTTGACGATCGACAGTTCCGAAGCTTTCTTT. This translates into CASSLTIDSSEAFF.

The chain is built from TRBV2 and TRBJ1-1; the D gene is possibly TRBD1 (5 bases). The CDR3 sequence is 14 residues long. V was shortened by 9 bases and J by 0 bases, with 14 bases between the two germline ends. Germline CDR1 and CDR2: SNHLY and FYNNEI. The CDR3 protein is CASPIQEMNTEAFF. The DNA for the CDR3 is TGTGCCAGTCCTATACAGGAAATGAACACTGAAGCTTTCTTT.

As DNA, the CDR3 is TGTGCCAGCAGTGAAGGGGCAGGTACCTACGAGCAGTACTTC. This gives the protein CASSEGAGTYEQYF. The chain uses TRBV6-1 and TRBJ2-7; D is uncertain. The germline V gene has CDR1 MNHNS and CDR2 SASEGT. Deletions cut 1 base from V and 2 bases from J, with 9 bases between. The CDR3 runs to 14 residues.

The chain is built from TRBV13 and TRBJ1-4; 7 nucleotides align to TRBD1. Germline trimming cut 4 bases from V and 8 bases from J; bases unmatched to any gene: 10. Germline V gives CDR1 PRHDT, CDR2 FYEKMQ (reference sequence). The CDR3 covers 15 residues. CDR3 nucleotide sequence: TGTGCCAGCAGCTCCGAGGGACAGTCGGGCGAAAAACTGTTTTTT. It encodes CASSSEGQSGEKLFF.

The V call is TRBV5-6, the J call TRBJ2-7; a weak D match, TRBD2 (5 bases). Trimming took 0 bases from V and 11 from J, leaving 12 bases between them. The CDR3 totals 12 residues. Germline values: CDR1 SGHDT, CDR2 YYEEEE. The CDR3 sequence: CASSLEADSEYF. The CDR3 DNA sequence: TGTGCCAGCAGCTTGGAAGCGGATTCAGAGTACTTC.

The V gene is TRBV10-1, the J gene TRBJ2-7; D not certain. Germline CDR1 is WNHNN and CDR2 is SYGVQD (reference sequence). The CDR3 is 12 residues long. With 7 bases removed from V and 0 bases from J, the gap between germline ends came to 7 bases. The CDR3 loop is CASNNYSYEQYF. CDR3 DNA sequence: TGCGCCAGCAATAACTACTCCTACGAGCAGTACTTC.

J is TRBJ2-5 and V is TRBV28, with TRBD2 matching 13 bases. Near its end, the DNA agrees better with TRBJ2-7, so the J call may be wrong. The CDR3 totals 16 residues. Germline lookup yields CDR1 MDHEN and CDR2 SYDVKM. CDR3 in amino acids: CASRAGLAGSSYEQYF. The DNA for the CDR3 is TGTGCCAGCAGGGCGGGACTAGCGGGAAGCTCCTACGAGCAGTACTTC.

The chain carries TRBV29-1 and TRBJ2-1; 7 nucleotides match TRBD2. This CDR3 contains 14 residues. The germline V gene has CDR1 SQVTM and CDR2 ANQGSEA. V lost 3 bases to trimming and J lost 3 bases; unmatched junction nucleotides: 5. CDR3 region: CSVEGSGVYNEQFF. CDR3 bases: TGCAGCGTTGAGGGCAGCGGGGTCTACAATGAGCAGTTCTTC.

This rearrangement joins TRBV6-4 to TRBJ2-3, with no clear D. Germline lookup yields CDR1 MRHNA and CDR2 SNTAGT. The V end lost 1 base, the J end lost 3 bases, and 5 bases lay between the germline ends. CDR3 length equals 13 residues. CDR3 residues: CASSDLRTDTQYF. The CDR3 DNA reads as TGTGCCAGCAGTGACTTAAGAACAGATACGCAGTATTTT.

V is TRBV7-8 and J is TRBJ2-7, with D unresolved. The germline gives CDR1 SGHVS, CDR2 FQNEAQ. The V end was cut by 2 bases, the J end by 2 bases, with 16 bases between. This CDR3 is built from 16 residues. The CDR3 DNA reads TGTGCCAGCAGCTTACCAACAGACCTACCTACCTACGAGCAGTACTTC. It translates to CASSLPTDLPTYEQYF.

The CDR3 DNA is TGTGCCAGCAGCTCAACCGGGACTTCGACAGAGCAGTACTTC. Its protein product is CASSSTGTSTEQYF. The chain combines TRBV7-9 with TRBJ2-7; the D gene is possibly TRBD2 (6 bases). The V gene's germline CDR1 is SEHNR and CDR2 FQNEAQ (reference sequence). Trimming took 4 bases from V and 7 from J, leaving 17 bases between them. The CDR3 covers 14 residues.

The V call is TRBV28, the J call TRBJ1-1; D remains ambiguous. With 4 bases removed from V and 2 bases from J, the gap between germline ends came to 17 bases. Germline CDR1 and CDR2: MDHEN and SYDVKM. This CDR3 is built from 16 residues. CDR3 loop: CASSYPYNVGNTEAFF. CDR3 nucleotides: TGTGCCAGCAGTTACCCGTACAACGTGGGAAACACTGAAGCTTTCTTT.

CDR3 DNA: TGCGCCAGCAGCTCGGACAGGGGCTTCTACAATGAGCAGTTCTTC. Protein product: CASSSDRGFYNEQFF. The chain recombines TRBV5-1 with TRBJ2-1; 9 nucleotides agree with TRBD1. Germline lookup yields CDR1 SGHRS and CDR2 YFSETQ. The trim removed 3 bases at V and 3 bases at J, leaving 4 bases unmatched. CDR3 size: 15 residues.

CDR3 sequence reads: CASSQGLAASYNEQFF. The CDR3 region has the DNA TGTGCCAGCAGCCAAGGTCTAGCTGCCTCCTACAATGAGCAGTTCTTC. The chain has TRBV4-2 and TRBJ2-1; D possibly corresponds to TRBD2 (5 bases). CDR1 LGHNA and CDR2 YNFKEQ come from the germline V gene. The CDR3 is 16 residues long. Trimming shortened V by 1 base and J by 0 bases, and 10 bases separated the two germline ends.

The DNA for the CDR3 is TGTGCCAGTAGTATAGTTCGAAGCTCCTACAATGAGCAGTTCTTC. It codes for CASSIVRSSYNEQFF. This chain uses TRBV19 with TRBJ2-1, with D unresolved. The CDR3 is 15 amino acids. Per germline, CDR1 LNHDA and CDR2 SQIVND (reference sequence). Trimming took off 1 base at V and 0 bases at J, with 7 bases between the two ends.

This chain links TRBV27 with TRBJ2-7; 11 nucleotides match TRBD2. This CDR3 region has 15 residues. Germline lookup yields CDR1 MNHEY and CDR2 SMNVEV (reference sequence). J lost 4 bases, V lost 6 bases, and 8 bases had no gene match. In DNA, the CDR3 is TGTGCCAGCAGACCGAGACTAGCGGGAAGTTACGAGCAGTACTTC. Residues: CASRPRLAGSYEQYF.